Listed below are T cell receptor beta chains from one sample, sequenced in a study of shared T cell receptors in the human thymus. The protocol was immunoSEQ multiplex PCR, while the TCRdb copy is restricted to in-frame clones and leaves out a portion. The table shows around 340,000 clones, with roughly 94% occurring only once. Sequenced material: thymocytes. These receptor sequences come from a human donor. Each CDR3 is given with its conserved first and last residue. Fields, in order: J gene, D gene, clone size, V gene, CDR3 DNA, CDR3 protein. The D gene is left open where the match is weak. Clone size appears in some rows only: once, few, many, or a class for an expanded clone.

TRBJ1-4,-,-,TRBV7-4,TGTGCCAGCAGCCCGCCGGACCATAAGAGGGAAAAACTGTTTTTT,CASSPPDHKREKLFF
TRBJ2-1,-,-,TRBV6-4,TGTGCCAGCAGTGACGGGACGGGCCCCCATGAGCAGTTCTTC,CASSDGTGPHEQFF
TRBJ2-7,-,once,TRBV4-1,TGCGCCAGCAGCCAAGAAGGTTCAGACACCGAACCCTCCTACGAGCAGTACTTC,CASSQEGSDTEPSYEQYF
TRBJ2-7,TRBD2,-,TRBV28,TGTGCCACCATTAGGACTAGCGGGACTTACGAGCAGTACTTC,CATIRTSGTYEQYF
TRBJ2-3,-,-,TRBV2,TGTGCCAGCGGTCCCGGACACGGGCAGGCAGATACGCAGTATTTT,CASGPGHGQADTQYF
TRBJ2-4,TRBD1,-,TRBV14,TGTGCCAGCAGCCAAGTAGCAATAACAGGGGGCGTGGTGGTCAAAAACATTCAGTACTTC,CASSQVAITGGVVVKNIQYF
TRBJ2-1,TRBD2,-,TRBV7-2,TGTGCCAGCAGCCATCCTAGCGGGAGGGCCCATTGGGGTGAGCAGTTCTTC,CASSHPSGRAHWGEQFF
TRBJ2-7,TRBD1,-,TRBV19,TGTGCCAGTAGTCCACCAGGGGGCCCCTACGAGCAGTACTTC,CASSPPGGPYEQYF
TRBJ2-1,-,-,TRBV29-1,TGCAGCGAGCTAGACAGGTCGGGGTACAATGAGCAGTTCTTC,CSELDRSGYNEQFF
TRBJ1-4,-,-,TRBV29-1,TGCAGCGTACAGGCGGCGGGGGAAAAACTGTTTTTT,CSVQAAGEKLFF
TRBJ2-7,TRBD2,-,TRBV11-2,TGTGCCAGCTCTCCGCCCGACGGCGGGAGGGCCAGGGAGCAGTACTTC,CASSPPDGGRAREQYF
TRBJ1-2,-,-,TRBV27,TGTGCCAGCAGTTTTCTGGGGGCTTCAACGAATGGCTACACCTTC,CASSFLGASTNGYTF
TRBJ2-1,-,-,TRBV15,TGTGCCACCGGAGAACCGGGACACTCCTTAAGCCTTACCTACAATGAGCAGTTCTTC,CATGEPGHSLSLTYNEQFF
TRBJ2-5,-,-,TRBV10-1,TGCGCCAGCAGTGAGATCCCTGAGGAGACCCAGTACTTC,CASSEIPEETQYF
TRBJ2-3,TRBD2,-,TRBV7-9,TGTGCCAGCAGATATAGCGGGAGGGGCACAGATACGCAGTATTTT,CASRYSGRGTDTQYF
TRBJ1-1,-,few,TRBV27,TGTGCCAGCAGGATGGGGTCTACTGAAGCTTTCTTT,CASRMGSTEAFF
TRBJ2-3,-,once,TRBV9,TGTGCCAGCGGAAACAAGGGAGACACAGATACGCAGTATTTT,CASGNKGDTDTQYF
TRBJ2-1,-,-,TRBV4-1,TGCGCCAGCAGCCAAGTACTTGGGGGAGAACCCTACAATGAGCAGTTCTTC,CASSQVLGGEPYNEQFF
TRBJ2-1,-,-,TRBV6-1,TGTGCCAGCAGTGAAGGGCCAGAGCAGTTCTTC,CASSEGPEQFF
TRBJ1-1,-,-,TRBV5-6,TGTGCCAGCAGCTTAGATATGAACACTGAAGCTTTCTTT,CASSLDMNTEAFF
TRBJ1-1,-,-,TRBV6-5,TGTGCCAGCAGCTTGGACAGACCCTTGAACACTGAAGCTTTCTTT,CASSLDRPLNTEAFF
TRBJ2-2,-,-,TRBV6-5,TGTGCCAGCAAGGGTGGGGGGCGCGGGGAGCTGTTTTTT,CASKGGGRGELFF
TRBJ2-5,-,-,TRBV19,TGTGCCAGTAGCCCTGATGGACCGGGGCGGGAGACCCAGTACTTC,CASSPDGPGRETQYF
TRBJ2-7,-,-,TRBV21-1,TGTGCCAGCAGCAAAAGGCGGGACGGAACGGTCAGGGAGTACGAGCAGTACTTC,CASSKRRDGTVREYEQYF
TRBJ2-7,-,-,TRBV15,TGTGCCACCAGCAGTACACAACAGGGAGTCGCCTACGAGCAGTACTTC,CATSSTQQGVAYEQYF
TRBJ2-1,TRBD2,-,TRBV9,TGTGCCAGCAGCGCCCAGACTAGCGGGGAGGACAATGAGCAGTTCTTC,CASSAQTSGEDNEQFF
TRBJ2-3,TRBD2,-,TRBV28,TGTGCCAGCAGTTTCGGACTAGCGGCAGATACGCAGTATTTT,CASSFGLAADTQYF
TRBJ2-1,-,-,TRBV6-5,TGTGCCAGCAGCCTCTTGGGGGGAATCAATGAGCAGTTCTTC,CASSLLGGINEQFF
TRBJ2-7,TRBD1,-,TRBV27,TGTGCCAGCAGTCCGGACAGGAGGGAGCAGTACTTC,CASSPDRREQYF
TRBJ1-2,-,-,TRBV29-1,TGCAGCGTCCCGATGGGTGAGTGGGCGACCTATGGCTACACCTTC,CSVPMGEWATYGYTF
TRBJ2-3,TRBD1,once,TRBV9,TGTGCCAGCAGCGGGACAGGGGGCACAGATACGCAGTATTTT,CASSGTGGTDTQYF
TRBJ1-2,-,-,TRBV5-1,TGCGCCAGCAGCTTAGTCATGGGGGGGCATCACTATGGCTACACCTTC,CASSLVMGGHHYGYTF
TRBJ1-2,-,-,TRBV2,TGTGCCAGCAGGTTAGACAGACCGGACGGCTACACCTTC,CASRLDRPDGYTF
TRBJ2-1,TRBD2,-,TRBV7-9,TGTGCCAGCAGCTTGACTAGCGGGAGGTTCCATGAGCAGTTCTTC,CASSLTSGRFHEQFF
TRBJ1-2,TRBD1,-,TRBV7-2,TGTGCCAGCAGCTTAGAAGGGGGCGTAAACTATGGCTACACCTTC,CASSLEGGVNYGYTF
TRBJ1-4,-,-,TRBV5-1,TGCGCCAGCAGCTTGGACAGGAGGAATGAAAAACTGTTTTTT,CASSLDRRNEKLFF
TRBJ2-3,TRBD2,-,TRBV7-2,TGTGCCAGCAGCCCCACTAGCGGGAGCCATCTCACAGATACGCAGTATTTT,CASSPTSGSHLTDTQYF
TRBJ1-1,-,few,TRBV27,TGTGCCAGCAGGGTAACGCTTGACACTGAAGCTTTCTTT,CASRVTLDTEAFF
TRBJ1-2,-,-,TRBV7-6,TGTGCCAGCAGCCCTCATCATCCGCTGGGCGGCTACACCTTC,CASSPHHPLGGYTF